This T cell receptor (beta chain) was identified during a study of T cell responses to AZD1222 COVID-19 vaccine listed by TCRdb under 2021. In the study overall: AZD1222 recipients with second doses at about 4 weeks or about 12 weeks were pooled, because spike-specific TCR depth and breadth did not differ between schedules. A total of under 250 trial participants underwent TCR sequencing, of whom under 220 had received two doses of AZD1222 and around 25 had received two doses of the MenACWY control vaccine. Trial participants were enrolled by age into 18-55, 56-69 and 70-plus year subgroups, with around 150, 28 and 57 TCR-sequenced participants respectively.

Looking up the germline V gene yields CDR1 KGHSH and CDR2 LQKENI. V is reduced by 3 bases and J by 7 bases, leaving a spacing of 10 bases between them. The CDR3 spans 13 residues, from the cysteine through the phenylalanine. CDR3 DNA is the only sequence kept; it has 39 bases, read in frame from the first base. The CDR3 regions of human TCRbeta chains were analyzed by immunosequencing. Concerning the study's data processing: TCRs in the repertoires were compared against a reference library of SARS-CoV-2-specific TCRs that had been generated with the MIRA antigen-specificity platform. Breadth was defined as the fraction of unique TCRs that were SARS-CoV-2-associated, and depth was defined as the fraction of total T cells that were SARS-CoV-2-associated. Each spike-specific TCR was assigned to its reactive spike region and to a CD4 or CD8 class using the MIRA data. Log10-transformed breadth and depth values were compared by one-way ANOVA with Sidak's multiple comparisons tests. TCRdb holds this immuneACCESS table with in-frame rearrangements only. Some clones are missing; in checked studies, unresolved V genes explain under half, and the rest has no known cause. V, J and clone size derive from that table, while D and trimming were established from the DNA sequence. Counted in this sample were 150,000 or so clones; roughly nine tenths of them appeared once. The ten largest make up approximately 2% of the sample.

Results and caveats for the whole study, not just this receptor: Most participants were white British and females outnumbered males, and the authors suggested that clonal diversity may have been underestimated. Because no day 14 peak-response samples were available, repertoires were characterized only after the peak T cell response. Conclusions about previously exposed vaccinees are limited because only six or seven AZD1222 recipients were SARS-CoV-2 seropositive at baseline. The 56-69-year group was small, and its depth increase did not reach significance, likely because of low power. Nearly half of unique spike-specific TCRs reportedly recognized epitopes outside regions mutated in the B.1.351 and B.1.1.7 variants. CD4 TCRs associated with the vaccine covered the entire spike protein, and the dominant responses were in regions 160-218 and 743-854. After two AZD1222 doses, both the breadth and the depth of spike-specific TCRs were significantly higher than at day 0 and than in MenACWY recipients.

Concerning this clone: Its cognate antigen has yet to be identified. Per-nucleotide qualities are absent, and no much larger clonotype sits a single base away.

The time point label here, explained by the study, means: baseline before first vaccination. Vaccinee samples were obtained from the UK trials COV001 and COV002, which included a single-blind randomized controlled phase 2/3 trial of AZD1222 (ChAdOx1 nCoV-19) in healthy adults. For TCRbeta chain sequencing, PBMC samples from trial participants were taken at day 0 and at day 28 after the second dose. The specimen was peripheral blood, collected on day 0 of AZD1222 vaccination. The source of this sequence is an adult in good health. Recombination linked TRBV18 to TRBJ1-5; TRBD1 is perhaps the D gene, given 5 matching bases. CDR3 reads: CASSPTRDQPQHF. The bases read TGTGCCAGCTCACCGACCAGGGACCAGCCCCAGCATTTT.